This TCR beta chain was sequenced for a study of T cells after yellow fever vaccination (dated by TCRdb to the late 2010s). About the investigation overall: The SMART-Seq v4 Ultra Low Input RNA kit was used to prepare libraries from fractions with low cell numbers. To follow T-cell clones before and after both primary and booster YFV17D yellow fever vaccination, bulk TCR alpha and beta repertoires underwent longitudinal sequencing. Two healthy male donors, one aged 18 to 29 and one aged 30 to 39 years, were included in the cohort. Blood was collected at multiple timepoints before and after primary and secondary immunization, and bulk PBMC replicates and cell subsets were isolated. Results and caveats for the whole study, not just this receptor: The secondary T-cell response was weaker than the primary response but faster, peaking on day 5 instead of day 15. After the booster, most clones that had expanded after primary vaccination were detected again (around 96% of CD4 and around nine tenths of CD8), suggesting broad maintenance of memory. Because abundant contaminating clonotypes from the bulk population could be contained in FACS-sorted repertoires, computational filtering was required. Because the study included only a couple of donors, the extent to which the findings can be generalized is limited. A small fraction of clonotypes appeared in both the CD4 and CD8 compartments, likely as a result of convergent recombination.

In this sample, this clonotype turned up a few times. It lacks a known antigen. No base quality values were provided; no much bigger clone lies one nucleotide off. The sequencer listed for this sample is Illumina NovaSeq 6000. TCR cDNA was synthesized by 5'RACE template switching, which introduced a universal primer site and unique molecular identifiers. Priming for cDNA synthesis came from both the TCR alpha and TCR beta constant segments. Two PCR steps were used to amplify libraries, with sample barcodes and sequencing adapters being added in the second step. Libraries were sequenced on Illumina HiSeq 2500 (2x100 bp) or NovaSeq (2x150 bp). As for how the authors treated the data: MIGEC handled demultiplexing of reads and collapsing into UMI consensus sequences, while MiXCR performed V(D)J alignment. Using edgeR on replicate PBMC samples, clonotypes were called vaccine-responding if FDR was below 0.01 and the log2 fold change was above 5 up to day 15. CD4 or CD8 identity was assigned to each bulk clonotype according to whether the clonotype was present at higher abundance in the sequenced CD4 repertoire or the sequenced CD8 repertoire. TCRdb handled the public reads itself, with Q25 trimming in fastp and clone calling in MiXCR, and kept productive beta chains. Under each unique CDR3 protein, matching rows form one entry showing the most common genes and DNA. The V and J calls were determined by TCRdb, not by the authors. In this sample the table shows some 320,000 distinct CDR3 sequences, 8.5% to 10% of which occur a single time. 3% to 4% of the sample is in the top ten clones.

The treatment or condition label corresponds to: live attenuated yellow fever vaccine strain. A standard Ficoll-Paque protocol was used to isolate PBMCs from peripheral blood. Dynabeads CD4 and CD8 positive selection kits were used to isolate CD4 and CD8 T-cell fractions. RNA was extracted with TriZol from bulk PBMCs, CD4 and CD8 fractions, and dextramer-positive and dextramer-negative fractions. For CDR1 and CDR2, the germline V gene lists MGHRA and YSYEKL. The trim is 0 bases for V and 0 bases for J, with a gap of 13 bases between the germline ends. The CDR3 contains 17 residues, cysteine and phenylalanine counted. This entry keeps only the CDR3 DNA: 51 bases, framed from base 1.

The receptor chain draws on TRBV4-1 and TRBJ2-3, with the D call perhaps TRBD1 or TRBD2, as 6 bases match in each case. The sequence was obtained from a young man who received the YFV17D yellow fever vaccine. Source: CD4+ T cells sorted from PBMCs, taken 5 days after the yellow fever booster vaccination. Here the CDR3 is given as CASSQDWGASSTDTQYF. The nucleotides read TGCGCCAGCAGCCAAGATTGGGGGGCCTCTAGCACAGATACGCAGTATTTT.